The rows below give T cell receptor beta chains drawn from one sample of a study of T cell changes during pregnancy in multiple sclerosis. Here immunoSEQ multiplex PCR was the method, and the copy in TCRdb shows in-frame clones only, minus some. The data show roughly 83,000 clones, roughly nine tenths seen once. Specimen: PBMCs, collected in the first trimester of pregnancy. The receptors were sampled from a female donor in good health, serving as a control in a pregnancy study. Some clones in this sample may be carry-over from other donors' samples. Each CDR3 is given with its conserved first and last residue. Fields, in order: D gene, clone size, V gene, CDR3 length, J gene, CDR3 protein, CDR3 DNA. A D gene is named only where the DNA matches it firmly. Rows give clone size only sometimes, using once, few, many, or a class for an expanded clone.

.,.,TRBV27,13,TRBJ1-2,CASSQGVAGGYTF,TGTGCCAGCAGTCAGGGCGTTGCTGGAGGCTACACCTTC
TRBD2,.,TRBV5-1,18,TRBJ2-2,CASSPWTSGRAVTGELFF,TGCGCCAGCAGCCCCTGGACTAGCGGGAGGGCGGTCACCGGGGAGCTGTTTTTT
TRBD2,.,TRBV5-4,17,TRBJ2-5,CASSPGTSGGSVETQYF,TGTGCCAGCAGCCCTGGGACTAGCGGGGGGTCAGTGGAGACCCAGTACTTC
TRBD1,.,TRBV5-1,15,TRBJ1-4,CASSPGQGRNEKLFF,TGCGCCAGCAGCCCGGGACAGGGGAGAAATGAAAAACTGTTTTTT
.,.,TRBV7-8,14,TRBJ2-5,CASSRGRAVQTQYF,TGTGCCAGCAGCCGAGGGAGAGCGGTGCAGACCCAGTACTTC
TRBD1,.,TRBV6-1,14,TRBJ1-5,CASRATGISGPQHF,TGTGCCAGCAGGGCGACAGGGATATCAGGGCCCCAGCATTTT
TRBD1,.,TRBV4-1,14,TRBJ2-7,CASSPPGQNYEQYF,TGCGCCAGCAGCCCACCGGGACAGAACTACGAGCAGTACTTC
.,.,TRBV5-1,15,TRBJ1-3,CASSFAGRRGNTIYF,TGCGCCAGCAGCTTTGCTGGCCGAAGAGGAAACACCATATATTTT
.,.,TRBV5-1,14,TRBJ1-4,CASSPPGRNEKLFF,TGCGCCAGCAGCCCACCCGGGAGGAATGAAAAACTGTTTTTT
.,.,TRBV28,13,TRBJ1-2,CASGQQGLSGYTF,TGTGCCAGCGGACAACAGGGTTTATCTGGCTACACCTTC
.,.,TRBV2,16,TRBJ2-7,CASSEAGTPVSYEQYF,TGTGCCAGCAGTGAAGCAGGGACTCCCGTATCGTACGAGCAGTACTTC
.,.,TRBV7-9,14,TRBJ1-2,CASSLARAEYGYTF,TGTGCCAGCAGCTTAGCGCGGGCGGAATATGGCTACACCTTC
.,.,TRBV7-7,16,TRBJ2-7,CASSVDDSTGAYEQYF,TGTGCCAGCAGTGTCGACGACAGTACAGGAGCCTACGAGCAGTACTTC
.,.,TRBV5-1,14,TRBJ2-1,CASSLEDSYNEQFF,TGCGCCAGCAGCTTGGAGGACAGCTACAATGAGCAGTTCTTC
.,.,TRBV27,13,TRBJ2-1,CASSLKGLYEQFF,TGTGCCAGCAGTTTAAAGGGGTTGTATGAGCAGTTCTTC
TRBD1,.,TRBV5-1,17,TRBJ1-6,CASSLRPGQGQGSPLHF,TGCGCCAGCAGCCTGAGACCGGGACAGGGGCAAGGTTCACCCCTCCACTTT
.,.,TRBV2,14,TRBJ2-6,CASSGLSGANVLTF,TGTGCCAGCAGTGGACTATCTGGGGCCAACGTCCTGACTTTC
.,.,TRBV5-1,14,TRBJ1-1,CASSPGGRYTEAFF,TGCGCCAGCAGCCCTGGAGGCAGATACACTGAAGCTTTCTTT
TRBD1,.,TRBV6-1,16,TRBJ2-7,CASSEALGTGTYEQYF,TGTGCCAGCAGTGAAGCGCTGGGGACAGGAACCTACGAGCAGTACTTC
TRBD2,.,TRBV4-2,17,TRBJ2-1,CASSQVGGSSSYNEQFF,TGTGCCAGCAGCCAAGTAGGCGGGAGCTCGTCGTACAATGAGCAGTTCTTC
TRBD2,.,TRBV18,12,TRBJ2-5,CASSPGGETQYF,TGTGCCAGCTCACCGGGAGGGGAGACCCAGTACTTC
TRBD1,.,TRBV11-3,15,TRBJ2-2,CASSTYGTGAGELFF,TGTGCCAGCAGCACCTATGGGACAGGTGCCGGGGAGCTGTTTTTT
.,.,TRBV9,13,TRBJ1-4,CASSFSQGEKLFF,TGTGCCAGCAGCTTTAGTCAGGGGGAAAAACTGTTTTTT
.,.,TRBV28,15,TRBJ1-2,CASSFQPVQAYGYTF,TGTGCCAGCAGTTTTCAGCCAGTTCAGGCCTATGGCTACACCTTC
.,.,TRBV21-1,21,TRBJ2-7,CASSLKALRQVPVRREGEQYF,TGTGCCAGCAGCCTGAAGGCCCTTAGACAGGTCCCGGTCCGACGGGAGGGGGAGCAGTACTTC
TRBD1,.,TRBV6-4,15,TRBJ1-2,CASRYLGQGGYGYTF,TGTGCCAGCAGATACCTTGGACAGGGAGGCTATGGCTACACCTTC
.,.,TRBV6-5,12,TRBJ2-1,CASSRSRNEQFF,TGTGCCAGCAGCCGATCCAGGAATGAGCAGTTCTTC
.,.,TRBV10-3,14,TRBJ1-2,CAITPDRGDYGYTF,TGTGCCATTACCCCGGACAGAGGGGACTATGGCTACACCTTC
.,.,TRBV20-1,10,TRBJ2-1,CSATVDEQFF,TGCAGTGCTACGGTCGATGAGCAGTTCTTC
TRBD2,.,TRBV7-2,18,TRBJ2-7,CASSSPGLAGGSSYEQYF,TGTGCCAGCAGCTCCCCGGGACTAGCGGGAGGTAGTTCCTACGAGCAGTACTTC
.,.,TRBV18,13,TRBJ2-7,CASSSDSLREQYF,TGTGCCAGCTCATCGGACAGTTTACGGGAGCAGTACTTC
TRBD1,.,TRBV10-1,16,TRBJ2-3,CASSEWGQGLGDTQYF,TGCGCCAGCAGTGAGTGGGGACAGGGCCTGGGGGATACGCAGTATTTT
.,few,TRBV28,14,TRBJ2-2,CASSLRLVTGELFF,TGTGCCAGCAGCCTAAGACTAGTAACCGGGGAGCTGTTTTTT
.,.,TRBV18,15,TRBJ2-1,CASSFTAVHGDEQFF,TGTGCCAGCTCCTTCACAGCGGTCCATGGGGATGAGCAGTTCTTC
TRBD1,.,TRBV27,17,TRBJ1-6,CASTFSGQGVKNSPLHF,TGTGCCAGCACCTTTAGCGGACAGGGAGTAAAAAATTCACCCCTCCACTTT
.,.,TRBV7-9,16,TRBJ2-3,CASSQYRAAGTDTQYF,TGTGCCAGCAGCCAATACAGGGCTGCGGGTACAGATACGCAGTATTTT
.,.,TRBV27,14,TRBJ2-3,CASSLIRVTDTQYF,TGTGCCAGCAGTTTGATCAGGGTCACAGATACGCAGTATTTT
.,.,TRBV4-3,15,TRBJ2-3,CASSQRRGRTDTQYF,TGCGCCAGCAGCCAAAGGCGGGGGCGCACAGATACGCAGTATTTT
TRBD1,.,TRBV19,17,TRBJ2-1,CASSIDYTGQLYNEQFF,TGTGCCAGTAGTATAGACTATACGGGACAGCTCTACAATGAGCAGTTCTTC
.,.,TRBV18,13,TRBJ2-7,CASSPGGTYEQYF,TGTGCCAGCTCACCTGGCGGGACCTACGAGCAGTACTTC
TRBD2,.,TRBV7-8,14,TRBJ2-3,CASTGTSGTDTQYF,TGTGCCAGCACTGGGACTAGCGGCACAGATACGCAGTATTTT
TRBD1,.,TRBV19,17,TRBJ1-1,CASRSSGQGVGNTEAFF,TGTGCCAGTCGTTCTTCAGGACAGGGGGTGGGCAACACTGAAGCTTTCTTT
.,.,TRBV27,15,TRBJ2-1,CASSRISGRLSEQFF,TGTGCCAGCAGCAGGATTAGCGGTCGTCTGTCTGAGCAGTTCTTC
.,.,TRBV6-1,15,TRBJ1-1,CASSGPTVVGTEAFF,TGTGCCAGCAGTGGACCGACTGTCGTAGGCACTGAAGCTTTCTTT
.,.,TRBV4-1,16,TRBJ1-5,CASSQDSRGSNQPQHF,TGCGCCAGCAGCCAAGATTCGAGGGGGAGCAATCAGCCCCAGCATTTT
.,.,TRBV7-2,15,TRBJ2-1,CASSSPLGTYNEQFF,TGTGCCAGCAGCTCCCCTCTAGGGACATACAATGAGCAGTTCTTC
TRBD1,.,TRBV7-6,14,TRBJ1-4,CASSLTGGSEKLFF,TGTGCCAGCAGCTTAACAGGGGGCAGTGAAAAACTGTTTTTT
TRBD1,.,TRBV27,14,TRBJ2-7,CASSPGTASYEQYF,TGTGCCAGCAGCCCTGGGACAGCATCCTACGAGCAGTACTTC
.,.,TRBV6-1,14,TRBJ1-1,CASSGGQGNTEAFF,TGTGCCAGCAGTGGGGGACAAGGGAACACTGAAGCTTTCTTT
.,.,TRBV29-1,14,TRBJ2-2,CSVVGQRNTGELFF,TGCAGCGTTGTGGGGCAGAGGAACACCGGGGAGCTGTTTTTT
TRBD1,.,TRBV11-2,16,TRBJ1-6,CASSFRGTGPNSPLHF,TGTGCCAGCAGCTTTAGGGGGACAGGACCTAATTCACCCCTCCACTTT
.,.,TRBV15,16,TRBJ1-4,CATSPNTAATNEKLFF,TGTGCCACCAGCCCAAATACAGCGGCAACTAATGAAAAACTGTTTTTT
.,.,TRBV6-5,16,TRBJ1-6,CASSYEAGRLRSPLHF,TGTGCCAGCAGTTACGAGGCAGGGAGGCTGCGTTCACCCCTCCACTTT
.,.,TRBV5-1,15,TRBJ1-2,CASSLAGGPRGGYTF,TGCGCCAGCAGCTTGGCCGGAGGCCCTCGGGGTGGCTACACCTTC
.,.,TRBV5-1,14,TRBJ2-5,CASSLARGQETQYF,TGCGCCAGCAGTTTAGCGCGGGGACAAGAGACCCAGTACTTC
.,.,TRBV19,14,TRBJ1-1,CASSPPLGNTEAFF,TGTGCCAGTAGTCCGCCATTGGGCAACACTGAAGCTTTCTTT